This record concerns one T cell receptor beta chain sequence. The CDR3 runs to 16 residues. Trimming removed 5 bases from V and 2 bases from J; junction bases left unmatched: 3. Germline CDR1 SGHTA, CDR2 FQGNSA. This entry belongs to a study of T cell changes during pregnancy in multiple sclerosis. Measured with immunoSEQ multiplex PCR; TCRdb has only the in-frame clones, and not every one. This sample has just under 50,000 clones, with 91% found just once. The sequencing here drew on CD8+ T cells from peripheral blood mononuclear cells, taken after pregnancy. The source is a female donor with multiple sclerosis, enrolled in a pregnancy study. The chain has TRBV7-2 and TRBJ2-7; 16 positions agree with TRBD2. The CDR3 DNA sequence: TGTGCCAGCAGCATGGGACTAGCGGGGGGGCCCTACGAGCAGTACTTC. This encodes CASSMGLAGGPYEQYF.